The clone carrying this T cell receptor (beta chain) was detected only once. Measured with immunoSEQ multiplex PCR; TCRdb has only the in-frame clones, and not every one. The sample comprises tens of thousands of clones, roughly 80% of which are singletons, and approximately 10% rests with the top ten. The sample originates from a study of OX40 agonist ivuxolimab in advanced cancers. Looked up from germline, CDR1 is SGDLS and CDR2 is YYNGEE. The CDR3 contains 13 residues. The V and J ends lost 4 bases and 1 base respectively, with 8 bases between them. The chain recombines TRBV9 with TRBJ2-5; possible D gene TRBD1, 5 bases. This receptor was taken from an adult with an advanced solid tumor such as melanoma, head and neck, liver or kidney cancer. Sequences were derived from CD4+ or CD8+ T cells sorted from blood, sampled in a trial of the OX40 agonist ivuxolimab. In DNA, the CDR3 is TGTGCCAGCAGCCGAGACAGCCAAGAGACCCAGTACTTC. Its protein is CASSRDSQETQYF.